The clone carrying this T cell receptor beta chain was counted only a few times. The antigen remains unidentified. This sample is drawn from a study of vaccination effects on CD4 cells after COVID-19. On the study more broadly: A median of 72 days separated the second dose and sampling.

TCRdb's copy holds only in-frame clones and misses some; the assay was immunoSEQ multiplex PCR. The table lists around 29,000 clones, 65% to 80% of them singletons. ViraFEST expansion of antigen-specific CD4+ T cells with viral peptide pools preceded sequencing. Once cultured for 10 days, the cells underwent separation to obtain CD4+ T cells. Either the mRNA-1273 or the BNT162b2 vaccine was given to participants as two doses. This clonotype was sampled from a human donor who received a COVID-19 vaccine. Sequenced here: CD4+ T cells from PBMCs cultured with HCoV-NL63 spike peptides, sampled after COVID-19 vaccination.

This CDR3 reads CAISGTVQETQYF. The DNA of the CDR3 is TGTGCCATCAGTGGGACAGTCCAAGAGACCCAGTACTTC. This chain joins TRBV10-3 and TRBJ2-5; D possibly corresponds to TRBD1 (6 bases). CDR3 length equals 13 residues. Germline values: CDR1 ENHRY, CDR2 SYGVKD. Trimming took 4 bases from V and 1 from J, leaving 7 bases between them.